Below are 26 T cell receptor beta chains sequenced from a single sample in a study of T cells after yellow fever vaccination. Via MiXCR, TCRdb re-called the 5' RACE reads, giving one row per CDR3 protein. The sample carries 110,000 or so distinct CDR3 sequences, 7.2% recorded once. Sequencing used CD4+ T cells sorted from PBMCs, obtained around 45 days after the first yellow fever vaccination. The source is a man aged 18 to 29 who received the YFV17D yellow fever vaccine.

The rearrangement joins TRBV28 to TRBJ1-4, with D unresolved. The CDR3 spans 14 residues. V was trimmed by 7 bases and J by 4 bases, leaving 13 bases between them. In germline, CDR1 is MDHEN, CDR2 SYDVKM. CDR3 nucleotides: TGTGCCAGCACCGGGCGGTCATATAATGAAAAACTGTTTTTT. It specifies CASTGRSYNEKLFF. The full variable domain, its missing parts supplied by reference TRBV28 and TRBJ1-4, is DVKVTQSSRYLVKRTGEKVFLECVQDMDHENMFWYRQDPGLGLRLIYFSYDVKMKEKGDIPEGYSVSREKKERFSLILESASTNQTSMYLCASTGRSYNEKLFFGSGTQLSVL.

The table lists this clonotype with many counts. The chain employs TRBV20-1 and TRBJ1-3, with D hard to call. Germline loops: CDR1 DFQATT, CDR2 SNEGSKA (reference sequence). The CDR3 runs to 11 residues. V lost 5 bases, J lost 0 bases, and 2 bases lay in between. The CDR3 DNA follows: TGCAGTGCTCCCTCTGGAAACACCATATATTTT. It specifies CSAPSGNTIYF.

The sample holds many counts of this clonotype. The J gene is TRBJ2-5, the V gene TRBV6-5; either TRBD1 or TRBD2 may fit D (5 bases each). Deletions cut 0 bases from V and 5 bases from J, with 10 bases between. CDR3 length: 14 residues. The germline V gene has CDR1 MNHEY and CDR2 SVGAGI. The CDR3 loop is CASSYSGDFETQYF. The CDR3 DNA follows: TGTGCCAGCAGTTACTCGGGGGATTTCGAGACCCAGTACTTC.

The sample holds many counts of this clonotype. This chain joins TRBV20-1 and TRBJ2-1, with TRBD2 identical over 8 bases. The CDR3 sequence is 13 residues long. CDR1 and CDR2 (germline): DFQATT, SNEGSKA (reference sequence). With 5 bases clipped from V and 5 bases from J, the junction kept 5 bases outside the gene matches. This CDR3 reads CSAPSGGHNEQFF. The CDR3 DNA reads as TGCAGTGCTCCGAGCGGGGGCCACAATGAGCAGTTCTTC.

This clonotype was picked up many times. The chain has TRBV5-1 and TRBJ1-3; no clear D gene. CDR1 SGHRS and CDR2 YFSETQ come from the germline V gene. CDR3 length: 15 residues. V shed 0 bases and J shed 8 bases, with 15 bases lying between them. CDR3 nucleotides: TGCGCCAGCAGCTTGGCAGCCTTTACCTGGGACACCATATATTTT. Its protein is CASSLAAFTWDTIYF.

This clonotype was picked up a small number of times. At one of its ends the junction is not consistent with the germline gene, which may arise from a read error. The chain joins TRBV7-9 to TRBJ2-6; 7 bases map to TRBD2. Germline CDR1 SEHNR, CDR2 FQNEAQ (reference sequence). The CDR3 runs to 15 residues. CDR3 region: CAGSSWTSMANVLTF. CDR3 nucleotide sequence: TGTGCCGGCAGCTCCTGGACTAGTATGGCCAACGTCCTGACTTTC.

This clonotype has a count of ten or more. The CDR3, as DNA: TGTGCCAGCAGTTTCCTCACAGGGAACAATCAGCCCCAGCATTTT. It specifies CASSFLTGNNQPQHF. The chain couples TRBV28 to TRBJ1-5, with a weak D call TRBD1 (6 bases). CDR1 and CDR2 (germline): MDHEN, SYDVKM. The CDR3 consists of 15 residues. V shed 3 bases and J shed 3 bases, with 12 bases lying between them.

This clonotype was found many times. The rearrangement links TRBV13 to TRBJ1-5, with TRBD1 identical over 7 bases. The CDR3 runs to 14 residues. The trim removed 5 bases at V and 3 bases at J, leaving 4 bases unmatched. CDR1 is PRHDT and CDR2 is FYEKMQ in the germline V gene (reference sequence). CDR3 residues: CASSRGQPNQPQHF. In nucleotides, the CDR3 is TGTGCCAGCAGCCGGGGACAGCCCAATCAGCCCCAGCATTTT.

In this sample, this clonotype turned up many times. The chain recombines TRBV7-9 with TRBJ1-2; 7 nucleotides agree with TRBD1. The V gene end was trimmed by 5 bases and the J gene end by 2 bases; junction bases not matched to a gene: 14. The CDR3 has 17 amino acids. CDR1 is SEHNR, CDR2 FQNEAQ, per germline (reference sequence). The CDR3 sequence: CASSLGQGGAENYGYTF. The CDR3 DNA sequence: TGTGCCAGCAGCCTAGGCCAAGGGGGCGCGGAGAACTATGGCTACACCTTC. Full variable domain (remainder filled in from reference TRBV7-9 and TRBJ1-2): DTGVSQNPRHKITKRGQNVTFRCDPISEHNRLYWYRQTLGQGPEFLTYFQNEAQLEKSRLLSDRFSAERPKGSFSTLEIQRTEQGDSAMYLCASSLGQGGAENYGYTFGSGTRLTVV.

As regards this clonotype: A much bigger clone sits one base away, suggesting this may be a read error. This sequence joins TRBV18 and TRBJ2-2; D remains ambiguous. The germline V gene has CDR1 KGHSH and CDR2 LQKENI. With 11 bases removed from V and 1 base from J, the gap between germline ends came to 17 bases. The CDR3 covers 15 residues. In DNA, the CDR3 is TGTGCCGCCCCAAGTGGGTCCTGGAACACCGGGGAGCTGTTTTTT. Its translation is CAAPSGSWNTGELFF.

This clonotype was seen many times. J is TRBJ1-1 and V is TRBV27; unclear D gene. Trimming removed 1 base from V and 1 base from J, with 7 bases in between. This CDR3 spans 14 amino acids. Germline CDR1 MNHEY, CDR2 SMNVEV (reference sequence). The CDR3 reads CASSLLHQNTEAFF. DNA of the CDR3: TGTGCCAGCAGTTTATTACACCAGAACACTGAAGCTTTCTTT.

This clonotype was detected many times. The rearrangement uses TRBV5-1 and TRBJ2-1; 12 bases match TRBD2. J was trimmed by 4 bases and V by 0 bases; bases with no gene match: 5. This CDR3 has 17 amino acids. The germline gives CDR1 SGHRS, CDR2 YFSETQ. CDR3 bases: TGCGCCAGCAGCTTGGCTAGCGGGGGGGCGAGTTACAATGAGCAGTTCTTC. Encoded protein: CASSLASGGASYNEQFF.

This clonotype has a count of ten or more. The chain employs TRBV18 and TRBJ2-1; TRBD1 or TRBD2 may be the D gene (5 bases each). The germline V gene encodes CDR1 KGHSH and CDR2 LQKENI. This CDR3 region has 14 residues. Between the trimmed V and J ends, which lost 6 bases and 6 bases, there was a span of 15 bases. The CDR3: CASSLRGTVNEQFF. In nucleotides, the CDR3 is TGTGCCAGCTCCCTACGAGGGACGGTCAATGAGCAGTTCTTC.

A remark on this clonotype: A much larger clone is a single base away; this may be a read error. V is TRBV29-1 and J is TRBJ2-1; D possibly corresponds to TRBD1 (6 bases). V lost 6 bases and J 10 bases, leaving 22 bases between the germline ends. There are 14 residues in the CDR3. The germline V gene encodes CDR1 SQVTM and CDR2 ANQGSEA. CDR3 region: CSVKGVLNGKEQFF. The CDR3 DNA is TGCAGCGTGAAGGGGGTTTTAAATGGAAAGGAGCAGTTCTTC.

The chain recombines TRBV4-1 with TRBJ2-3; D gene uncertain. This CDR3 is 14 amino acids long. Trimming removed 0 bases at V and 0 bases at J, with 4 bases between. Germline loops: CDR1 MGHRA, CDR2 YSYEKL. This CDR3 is CASSQDPSTDTQYF. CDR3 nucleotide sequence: TGCGCCAGCAGCCAAGATCCCAGCACAGATACGCAGTATTTT.

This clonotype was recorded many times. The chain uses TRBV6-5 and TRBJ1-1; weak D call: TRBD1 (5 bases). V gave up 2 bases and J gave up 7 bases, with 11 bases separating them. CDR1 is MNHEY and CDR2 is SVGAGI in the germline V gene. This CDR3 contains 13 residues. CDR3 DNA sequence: TGTGCCAGCAGTTACGATAGGGGCAGTGAAGCTTTCTTT. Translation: CASSYDRGSEAFF.

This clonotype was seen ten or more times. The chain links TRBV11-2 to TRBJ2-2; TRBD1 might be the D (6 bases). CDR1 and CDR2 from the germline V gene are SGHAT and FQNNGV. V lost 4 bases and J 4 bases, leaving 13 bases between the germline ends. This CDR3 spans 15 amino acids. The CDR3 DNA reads TGTGCCAGCAGCTATTCAGGGGCGGTCACCGGGGAGCTGTTTTTT. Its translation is CASSYSGAVTGELFF.

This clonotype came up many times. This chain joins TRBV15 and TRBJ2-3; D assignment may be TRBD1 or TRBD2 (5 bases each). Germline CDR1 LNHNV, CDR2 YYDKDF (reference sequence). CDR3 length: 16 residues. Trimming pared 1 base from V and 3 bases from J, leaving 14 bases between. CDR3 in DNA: TGTGCCACCAGCAGAGTGACGGGGCGCGTGACAGATACGCAGTATTTT. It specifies CATSRVTGRVTDTQYF.

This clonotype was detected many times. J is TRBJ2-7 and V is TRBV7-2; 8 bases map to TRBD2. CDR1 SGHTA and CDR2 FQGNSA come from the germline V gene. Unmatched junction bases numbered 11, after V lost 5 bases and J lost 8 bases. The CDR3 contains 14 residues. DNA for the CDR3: TGTGCCAGCAGCCCCTATGATCGGGGGGGCAAGCAGTACTTC. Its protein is CASSPYDRGGKQYF. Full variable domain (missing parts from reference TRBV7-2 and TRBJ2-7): GAGVSQSPSNKVTEKGKDVELRCDPISGHTALYWYRQSLGQGLEFLIYFQGNSAPDKSGLPSDRFSAERTGGSVSTLTIQRTQQEDSAVYLCASSPYDRGGKQYFGPGTRLTVT.

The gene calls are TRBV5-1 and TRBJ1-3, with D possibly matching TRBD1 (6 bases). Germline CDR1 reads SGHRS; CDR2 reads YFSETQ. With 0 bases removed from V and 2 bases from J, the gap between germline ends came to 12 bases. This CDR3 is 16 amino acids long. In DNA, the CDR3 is TGCGCCAGCAGCTTGGGACAGGCCTCTACTGGAAACACCATATATTTT. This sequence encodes CASSLGQASTGNTIYF.

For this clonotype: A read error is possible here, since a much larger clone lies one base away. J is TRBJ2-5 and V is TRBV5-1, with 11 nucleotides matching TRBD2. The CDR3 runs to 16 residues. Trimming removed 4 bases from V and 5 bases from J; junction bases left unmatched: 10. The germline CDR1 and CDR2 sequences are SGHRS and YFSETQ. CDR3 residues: CASSLSASGRMETQYF. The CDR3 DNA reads TGCGCCAGCAGCCTGTCGGCTAGCGGGAGGATGGAGACCCAGTACTTC. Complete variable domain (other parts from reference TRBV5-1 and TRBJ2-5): KAGVTQTPRYLIKTRGQQVTLSCSPISGHRSVSWYQQTPGQGLQFLFEYFSETQRNKGNFPGRFSGRQFSNSRSEMNVSTLELGDSALYLCASSLSASGRMETQYFGPGTRLLVL.

The CDR3 bases are TGTGCCAGCAGTTTAAGCGCCCGGGACCAGCCCCAGCATTTT. It codes for CASSLSARDQPQHF. The chain joins TRBV12-3 or TRBV12-4 to TRBJ1-5; the D gene is possibly TRBD1 (5 bases). Trimming stripped 2 bases from V and 7 bases from J, with 12 bases between. The CDR3 spans 14 residues.

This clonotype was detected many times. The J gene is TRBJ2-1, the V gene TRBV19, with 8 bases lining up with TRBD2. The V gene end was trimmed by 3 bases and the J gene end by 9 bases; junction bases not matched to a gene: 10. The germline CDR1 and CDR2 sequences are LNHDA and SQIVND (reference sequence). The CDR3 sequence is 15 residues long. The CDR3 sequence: CASSMAGTSGIEQFF. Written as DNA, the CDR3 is TGTGCCAGTAGTATGGCCGGGACTAGTGGTATTGAGCAGTTCTTC.

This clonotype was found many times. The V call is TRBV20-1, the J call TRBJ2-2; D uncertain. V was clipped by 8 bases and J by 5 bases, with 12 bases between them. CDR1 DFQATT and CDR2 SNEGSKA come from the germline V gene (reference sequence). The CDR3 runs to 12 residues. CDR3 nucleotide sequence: TGCAGTACCAAAGGACGAACCGGGGAGCTGTTTTTT. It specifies CSTKGRTGELFF.

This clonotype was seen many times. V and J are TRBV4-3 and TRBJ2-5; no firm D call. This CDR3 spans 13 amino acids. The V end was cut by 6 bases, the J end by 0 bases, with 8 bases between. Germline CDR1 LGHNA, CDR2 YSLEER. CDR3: CASSPRHQETQYF. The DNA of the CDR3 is TGCGCCAGCAGTCCAAGACACCAAGAGACCCAGTACTTC.

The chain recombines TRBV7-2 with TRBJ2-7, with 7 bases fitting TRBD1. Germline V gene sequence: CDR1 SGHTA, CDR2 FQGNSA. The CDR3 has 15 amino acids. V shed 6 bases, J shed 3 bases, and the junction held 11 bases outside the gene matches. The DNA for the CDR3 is TGTGCCAGCAGTCTAAGCGGACAGGCAGACTACGAGCAGTACTTC. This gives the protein CASSLSGQADYEQYF. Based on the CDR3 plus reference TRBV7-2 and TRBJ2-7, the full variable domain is GAGVSQSPSNKVTEKGKDVELRCDPISGHTALYWYRQSLGQGLEFLIYFQGNSAPDKSGLPSDRFSAERTGGSVSTLTIQRTQQEDSAVYLCASSLSGQADYEQYFGPGTRLTVT.